Below are 8 T cell receptor beta chains sequenced from a single sample in a study of OX40 agonist ivuxolimab in advanced cancers. Receptor amplification or capture employed the immunoSEQ multiplex PCR assay. TCRdb took over this immuneACCESS table, retaining in-frame rearrangements with V and J assigned. Such tables are incomplete; in checked studies, under half of the missing clones stem from an unresolved V gene, and the remainder is unexplained. This sample holds around 84,000 clones; roughly 90% were observed only once. The ten largest clones add up to around 0.53% of the sample. The input for sequencing was CD4+ or CD8+ T cells sorted from blood, taken in a trial of the OX40 agonist ivuxolimab. The source of these receptors is an adult with an advanced solid tumor such as melanoma, head and neck, liver or kidney cancer.

The chain recombines TRBV4-3 with TRBJ1-1; D perhaps matches TRBD1 (5 bases). Germline CDR1 LGHNA, CDR2 YSLEER. V was trimmed by 4 bases and J by 3 bases, leaving 12 bases between them. CDR3 size: 14 residues. CDR3 sequence: CASSRRDADTEAFF. As DNA, the CDR3 is TGCGCCAGCAGCCGCCGGGACGCCGACACTGAAGCTTTCTTT.

This sequence joins TRBV9 and TRBJ1-2; no clear D gene. The V gene's germline CDR1 is SGDLS and CDR2 YYNGEE. The CDR3 spans 12 residues. V shed 3 bases and J shed 5 bases, with 8 bases lying between them. The CDR3 spells CASSASIYGYTF. The CDR3 DNA reads TGTGCCAGCAGCGCGTCGATTTATGGCTACACCTTC. The complete variable domain, with remaining parts taken from reference TRBV9 and TRBJ1-2, reads DSGVTQTPKHLITATGQRVTLRCSPRSGDLSVYWYQQSLDQGLQFLIQYYNGEERAKGNILERFSAQQFPDLHSELNLSSLELGDSALYFCASSASIYGYTFGSGTRLTVV.

The chain links TRBV4-2 to TRBJ1-2; the match to TRBD1 covers 8 bases. Germline CDR1 and CDR2: LGHNA and YNFKEQ. V lost 4 bases, J lost 5 bases, and 12 bases stayed unmatched. CDR3 size: 16 residues. Here the CDR3 reads CASSRRRGQGRYGYTF. The CDR3 DNA reads TGTGCCAGCAGCCGTAGGAGAGGACAGGGACGTTATGGCTACACCTTC.

This chain joins TRBV4-2 and TRBJ2-7; D is unresolved. Germline V gives CDR1 LGHNA, CDR2 YNFKEQ. This CDR3 contains 15 residues. V was trimmed by 1 base and J by 1 base, leaving 11 bases between them. CDR3 DNA sequence: TGTGCCAGCAGCCAAGTGGGAATAGGTTCCTACGAGCAGTACTTC. Protein: CASSQVGIGSYEQYF.

V gene TRBV5-1 combines with J gene TRBJ2-5; D is possibly TRBD2 (6 bases). The V end lost 0 bases, the J end lost 3 bases, and 12 bases lay between the germline ends. Germline V gene sequence: CDR1 SGHRS, CDR2 YFSETQ. CDR3 size: 15 residues. Here the CDR3 DNA reads TGCGCCAGCAGCTTGGCATCCGGGAGAGAAGAGACCCAGTACTTC. Translated: CASSLASGREETQYF.

The chain carries TRBV28 and TRBJ1-2; the match to TRBD1 covers 10 bases. Germline assignment: CDR1 MDHEN and CDR2 SYDVKM. This CDR3 contains 16 residues. J gave up 4 bases and V 5 bases, and 10 bases lay outside the gene matches. This CDR3 is CASSTLPGQGLYGYTF. The CDR3 DNA reads TGTGCCAGCAGTACATTACCGGGACAGGGGCTCTATGGCTACACCTTC.

The chain is built from TRBV6-1 and TRBJ2-2, with 8 bases aligning to TRBD2. J lost 4 bases, V lost 7 bases, and 5 bases had no gene match. The V gene's germline CDR1 is MNHNS and CDR2 SASEGT. The CDR3 is 14 amino acids. DNA of the CDR3: TGTGCCAGCAAGTATGCGGGAGGCACCGGGGAGCTGTTTTTT. Translated, it gives CASKYAGGTGELFF.

The chain recombines TRBV6-5 with TRBJ2-7, with unresolved D. The CDR3 covers 12 residues. Germline CDR1 MNHEY, CDR2 SVGAGI. Trimming left V 6 bases short and J 8 bases short, with 14 bases between. CDR3 nucleotide sequence: TGTGCCAGCAGCCCCGGTCCCAGACAGCAGTACTTC. Translation gives CASSPGPRQQYF.